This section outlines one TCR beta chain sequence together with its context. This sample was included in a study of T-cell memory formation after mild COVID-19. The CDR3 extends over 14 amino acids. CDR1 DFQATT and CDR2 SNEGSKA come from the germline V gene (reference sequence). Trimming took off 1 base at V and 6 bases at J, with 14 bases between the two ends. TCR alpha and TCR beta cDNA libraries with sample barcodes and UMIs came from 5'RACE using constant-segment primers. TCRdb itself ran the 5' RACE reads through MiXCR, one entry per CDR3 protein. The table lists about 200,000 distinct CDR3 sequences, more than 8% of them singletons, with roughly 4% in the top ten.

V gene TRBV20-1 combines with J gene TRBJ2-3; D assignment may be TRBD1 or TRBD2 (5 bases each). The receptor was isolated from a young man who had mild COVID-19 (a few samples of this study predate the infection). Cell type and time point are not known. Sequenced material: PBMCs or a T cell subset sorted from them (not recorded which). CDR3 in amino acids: CSARAGTPGDTQYF. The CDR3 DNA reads TGCAGTGCTAGAGCAGGGACCCCGGGGGATACGCAGTATTTT.